This T cell receptor (beta chain) was sequenced for a study of OX40 agonist ivuxolimab in advanced cancers. This CDR3 has 12 residues. V lost 1 base and J lost 8, with 5 bases in between. Germline V lookup: CDR1 LNHNV, CDR2 YYDKDF (reference sequence). Generated by immunoSEQ multiplex PCR, the TCRdb table keeps only in-frame clones and is missing some. The sample has 76,000 or so clones, approximately 83% seen once. This clone has only a few counts. Source: CD4+ or CD8+ T cells sorted from blood, taken in a trial of the OX40 agonist ivuxolimab. This clonotype was obtained from an adult with an advanced solid tumor such as melanoma, head and neck, liver or kidney cancer. The chain carries TRBV15 and TRBJ1-4; D remains ambiguous. CDR3 loop: CATSRVYEKLFF. CDR3 DNA: TGTGCCACCAGCAGAGTTTACGAAAAACTGTTTTTT.